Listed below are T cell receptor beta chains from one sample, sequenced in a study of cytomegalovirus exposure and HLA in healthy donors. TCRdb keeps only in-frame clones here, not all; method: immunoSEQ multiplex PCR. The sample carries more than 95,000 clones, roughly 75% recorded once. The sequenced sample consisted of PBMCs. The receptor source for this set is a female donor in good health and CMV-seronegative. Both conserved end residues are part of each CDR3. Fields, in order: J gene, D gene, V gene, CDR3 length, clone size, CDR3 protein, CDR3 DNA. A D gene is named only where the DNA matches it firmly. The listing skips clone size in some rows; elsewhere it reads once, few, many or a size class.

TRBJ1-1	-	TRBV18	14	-	CASSPMAGRTEAFF	TGTGCCAGCTCACCAATGGCAGGGAGGACTGAAGCTTTCTTT
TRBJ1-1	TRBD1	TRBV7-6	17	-	CASSFLSGQGENTEAFF	TGTGCCAGCAGCTTTTTATCTGGACAGGGAGAGAACACTGAAGCTTTCTTT
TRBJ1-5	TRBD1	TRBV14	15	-	CASSQGQGPNQPQHF	TGTGCCAGCAGCCAAGGACAGGGCCCTAATCAGCCCCAGCATTTT
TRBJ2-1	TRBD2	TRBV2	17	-	CASSESERGVSYNEQFF	TGTGCCAGCAGCGAAAGCGAGCGGGGGGTGTCCTACAATGAGCAGTTCTTC
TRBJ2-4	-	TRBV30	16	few	CAWSHLDRIAKNIQYF	TGTGCCTGGAGTCATCTTGACAGGATAGCCAAAAACATTCAGTACTTC
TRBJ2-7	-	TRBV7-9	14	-	CASSPRTLSYEQYF	TGTGCCAGCAGCCCTAGGACACTCTCCTACGAGCAGTACTTC
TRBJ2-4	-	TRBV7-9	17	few	CSSSSGPAGLAKNIQYF	TGTTCCAGCAGCTCCGGGCCCGCAGGGCTAGCCAAAAACATTCAGTACTTC
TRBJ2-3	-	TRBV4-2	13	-	CASSQESTDTQYF	TGTGCCAGCAGCCAAGAGTCAACAGATACGCAGTATTTT
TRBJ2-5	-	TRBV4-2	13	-	CASSQGAQETQYF	TGTGCCAGCAGCCAAGGTGCCCAGGAGACCCAGTACTTC
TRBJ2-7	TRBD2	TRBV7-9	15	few	CASSLGAGVENEQYF	TGTGCCAGCAGCTTAGGGGCGGGAGTAGAAAACGAGCAGTACTTC
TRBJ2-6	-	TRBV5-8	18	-	CASSFTYLPSSGANGLTF	TGTGCCAGCAGCTTTACATATTTACCCTCCTCTGGGGCCAACGGCCTGACTTTC
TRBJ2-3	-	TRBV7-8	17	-	CASSPRKDRISTDTQYF	TGTGCCAGCAGCCCCCGTAAAGACAGGATTAGCACAGATACGCAGTATTTT
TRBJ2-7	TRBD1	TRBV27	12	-	CASGTVLYEQYF	TGTGCCAGCGGGACAGTACTATACGAGCAGTACTTC
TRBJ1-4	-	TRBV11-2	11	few	CASSSGEKLFF	TGTGCCAGCAGCTCGGGGGAAAAACTGTTTTTT
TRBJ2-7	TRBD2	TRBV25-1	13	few	CASSDAGATKKYF	TGTGCCAGCAGTGACGCGGGAGCAACGAAGAAGTACTTC
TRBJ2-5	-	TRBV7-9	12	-	CSSSFGEETQYF	TGTTCCAGCAGCTTCGGGGAAGAGACCCAGTACTTC
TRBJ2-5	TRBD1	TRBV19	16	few	CASRGTGRSVGETQYF	TGTGCCAGTAGAGGGACAGGGCGAAGTGTGGGGGAGACCCAGTACTTC
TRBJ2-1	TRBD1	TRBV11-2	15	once	CASSPNRGRDDEQFF	TGTGCCAGCAGCCCGAACAGGGGGCGCGACGATGAGCAGTTCTTC
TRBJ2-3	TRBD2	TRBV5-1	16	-	CASSLGASGESDTQYF	TGCGCCAGCAGCTTGGGAGCTAGCGGGGAGTCAGATACGCAGTATTTT
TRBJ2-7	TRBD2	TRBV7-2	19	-	CASSTINLGWGSGSYEQYF	TGTGCCAGCAGCACGATAAACCTCGGATGGGGTAGCGGGAGCTACGAGCAGTACTTC
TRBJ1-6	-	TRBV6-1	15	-	CASREGQVRGSPLHF	TGTGCCAGCAGGGAGGGGCAGGTTAGAGGTTCACCCCTCCACTTT
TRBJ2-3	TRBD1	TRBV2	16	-	CASSEGDSSGTDTQYF	TGTGCCAGCAGTGAAGGGGACAGCTCTGGCACAGATACGCAGTATTTT
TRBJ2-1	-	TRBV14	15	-	CASSPGLGSYNEQFF	TGTGCCAGCAGCCCCGGACTGGGATCCTACAATGAGCAGTTCTTC
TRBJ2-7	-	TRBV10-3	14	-	CAISEPTATYEQYF	TGTGCCATCAGTGAACCGACAGCGACCTACGAGCAGTACTTC
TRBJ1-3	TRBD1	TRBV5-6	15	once	CASSLVTGPGNTIYF	TGTGCCAGCAGCTTGGTGACAGGGCCGGGAAACACCATATATTTT
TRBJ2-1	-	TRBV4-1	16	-	CASSQDRRGTYNEQFF	TGCGCCAGCAGCCAAGATAGACGGGGGACCTACAATGAGCAGTTCTTC
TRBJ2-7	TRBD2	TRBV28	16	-	CASSRPLQRGSYEQYF	TGTGCCAGCAGTCGCCCACTACAGCGGGGGTCCTACGAGCAGTACTTC
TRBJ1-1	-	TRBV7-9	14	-	CASSLDQGGSEAFF	TGTGCCAGCAGCTTAGATCAGGGTGGTAGTGAAGCTTTCTTT
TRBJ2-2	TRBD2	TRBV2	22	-	CASSAHRDRASIAGVNTGELFF	TGTGCCAGCAGTGCTCACCGGGACAGAGCGTCAATAGCGGGAGTAAATACCGGGGAGCTGTTTTTT
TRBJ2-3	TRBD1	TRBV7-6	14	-	CASSPQGASDTQYF	TGTGCCAGCAGCCCGCAGGGGGCGTCAGATACGCAGTATTTT
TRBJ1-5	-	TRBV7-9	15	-	CASSRQDRSRGPQHF	TGTGCCAGCAGCCGTCAAGACAGGTCCAGGGGGCCCCAGCATTTT
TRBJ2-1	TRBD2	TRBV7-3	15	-	CASSTGGAEYNEQFF	TGTGCCAGCAGCACGGGGGGGGCGGAATACAATGAGCAGTTCTTC
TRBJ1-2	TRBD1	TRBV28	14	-	CASSFDVTGTGYTF	TGTGCCAGCAGCTTCGACGTGACAGGGACAGGCTACACCTTC
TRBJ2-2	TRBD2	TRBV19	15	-	CASSGTSGYTGELFF	TGTGCCAGTAGCGGGACTAGCGGATACACCGGGGAGCTGTTTTTT
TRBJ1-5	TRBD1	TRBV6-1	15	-	CASGRDRGEFLPQHF	TGTGCCAGCGGACGCGACAGGGGCGAGTTCTTGCCCCAGCATTTT
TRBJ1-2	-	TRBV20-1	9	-	CSPLYGYTF	TGCAGTCCTCTTTATGGCTACACCTTC
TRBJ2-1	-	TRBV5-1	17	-	CASSITGTQFGPSLTFF	TGCGCCAGCAGCATTACCGGGACACAATTCGGGCCTTCGCTAACGTTCTTC
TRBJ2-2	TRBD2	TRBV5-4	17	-	CASSFGGLAGVGGELFF	TGTGCCAGCAGCTTTGGCGGACTAGCGGGAGTAGGAGGGGAGCTGTTTTTT
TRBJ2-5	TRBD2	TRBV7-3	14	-	CASSPRGGAETQYF	TGTGCCAGCAGCCCTCGGGGGGGCGCGGAGACCCAGTACTTC
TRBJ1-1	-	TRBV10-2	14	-	CASSESQGHTEAFF	TGCGCCAGCAGTGAATCTCAGGGACATACTGAGGCTTTCTTT
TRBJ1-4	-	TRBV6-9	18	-	CASSYSIVVPRGGEKLFF	TGTGCCAGCAGTTATTCGATTGTGGTGCCCAGGGGAGGGGAAAAACTGTTTTTT
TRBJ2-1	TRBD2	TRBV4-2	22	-	CASSQRPGTSGGLQVVYNEQFF	TGTGCCAGCAGCCAACGTCCCGGGACTAGCGGGGGGCTCCAGGTCGTTTACAATGAGCAGTTCTTC
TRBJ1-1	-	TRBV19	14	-	CASSIVVGPVEAFF	TGTGCCAGTAGTATAGTAGTTGGGCCGGTTGAAGCTTTCTTT
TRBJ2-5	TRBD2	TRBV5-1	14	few	CASSYGLAQETQYF	TGCGCCAGCAGCTACGGACTAGCCCAAGAGACCCAGTACTTC
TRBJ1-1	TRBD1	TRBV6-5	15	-	CASSSSGTANTEAFF	TGTGCCAGCAGTTCCTCAGGGACAGCCAACACTGAAGCTTTCTTT
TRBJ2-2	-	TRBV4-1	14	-	CASSLGHSTGELFF	TGCGCCAGCAGCCTGGGGCATTCGACCGGGGAGCTGTTTTTT
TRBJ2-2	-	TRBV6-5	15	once	CASNIQGNPTGELFF	TGTGCCAGCAACATACAGGGAAATCCCACCGGGGAGCTGTTTTTT
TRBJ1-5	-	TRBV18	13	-	CASSPDYLQPQHF	TGTGCCAGCTCACCAGACTATCTTCAGCCCCAGCATTTT
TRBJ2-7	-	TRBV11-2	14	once	CASSIDRNSYEQYF	TGTGCCAGCAGCATAGACAGGAACTCCTACGAGCAGTACTTC
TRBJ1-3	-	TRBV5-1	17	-	CASSYGTFSVPGNTIYF	TGCGCCAGCAGCTATGGGACTTTCTCAGTACCTGGAAACACCATATATTTT
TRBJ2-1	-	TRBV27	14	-	CASSFGMGANEQFF	TGTGCCAGCAGTTTCGGGATGGGGGCTAATGAGCAGTTCTTC
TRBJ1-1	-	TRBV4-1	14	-	CASSRTQTNTEAFF	TGCGCCAGCAGCCGGACACAGACAAACACTGAAGCTTTCTTT
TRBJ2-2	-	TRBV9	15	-	CASSVGGGPGGELFF	TGTGCCAGCAGCGTAGGGGGGGGGCCCGGCGGGGAGCTGTTTTTT
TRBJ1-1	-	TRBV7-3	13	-	CASRRRVGTEAFF	TGTGCCAGCAGACGCAGGGTGGGCACTGAAGCTTTCTTT